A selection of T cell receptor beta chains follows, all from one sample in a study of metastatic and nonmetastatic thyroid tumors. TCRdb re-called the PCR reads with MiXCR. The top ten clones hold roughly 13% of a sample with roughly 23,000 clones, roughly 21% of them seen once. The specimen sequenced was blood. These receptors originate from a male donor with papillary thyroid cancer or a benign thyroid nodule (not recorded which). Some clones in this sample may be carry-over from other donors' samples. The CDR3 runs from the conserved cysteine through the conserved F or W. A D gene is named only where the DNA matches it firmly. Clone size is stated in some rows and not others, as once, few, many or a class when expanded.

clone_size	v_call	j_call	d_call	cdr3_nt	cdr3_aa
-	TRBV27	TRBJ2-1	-	TGTGCCATTGTGGACCGGGGTGAGCAGTTCTTC	CAIVDRGEQFF
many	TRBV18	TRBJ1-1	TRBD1	TGTGCCAGCTCACCCAGCACAGGGGAAACTGAAGCTTTCTTT	CASSPSTGETEAFF
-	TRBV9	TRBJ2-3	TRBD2	TGTGCCAGCAGTTGGAGCGGGAGAAGTGCAGATACGCAGTATTTT	CASSWSGRSADTQYF
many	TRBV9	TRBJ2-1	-	TGTGCCAGCAGCGTTGGGGACGGAGGAGAGCAGTTCTTC	CASSVGDGGEQFF
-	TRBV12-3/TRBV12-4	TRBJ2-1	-	TGTGCCAGCAGTCCACTAGCTGGGGCCTACAATGAGCAGTTCTTC	CASSPLAGAYNEQFF
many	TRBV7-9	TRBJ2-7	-	TGTGCCAGCAGCTTGCAGCTTTCCTACGAGCAGTACTTC	CASSLQLSYEQYF
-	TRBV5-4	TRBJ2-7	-	TGTGCCAGCAGCTTAACCCGAGGGGTTTCGTACGAGCAGTACTTC	CASSLTRGVSYEQYF
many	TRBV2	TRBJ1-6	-	TGTGCCAGCAGTGAATACGGGGGAGTGTATAATTCACCCCTCCACTTT	CASSEYGGVYNSPLHF
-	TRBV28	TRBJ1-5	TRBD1	TGTGCCAGCATTTGGGGGACAGGGATTCAGCCCCAGCATTTT	CASIWGTGIQPQHF
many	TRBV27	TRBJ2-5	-	TGTGCCAGCAGTCCTAAGATGGGCCCCCGGACCCAGTACTTC	CASSPKMGPRTQYF
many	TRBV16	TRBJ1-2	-	TGTGCCAGCAGCCAATCCACAGTGGGCCATGGCTACACCTTC	CASSQSTVGHGYTF
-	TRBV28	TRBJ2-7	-	TGTGCCAGCAGTTTGCCGGTGGCCCCCTTCGGACCTGGCGAGCAGTACTTC	CASSLPVAPFGPGEQYF
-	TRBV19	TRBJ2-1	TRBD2	TGTGCCAGTACTGTCAGGACTAGCGGGAGTAATGAGCAGTTCTTC	CASTVRTSGSNEQFF
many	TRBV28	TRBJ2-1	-	TGTGCCAGCAGCTCGGGACGGCTCAATGAGCAGTTCTTC	CASSSGRLNEQFF
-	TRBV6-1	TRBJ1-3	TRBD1	TGTGCCAGCAGTGAAGCGTGGACAGGGTCCGGAAACACCATATATTTT	CASSEAWTGSGNTIYF
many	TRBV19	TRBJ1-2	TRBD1	TGTGCCAGCCGGACAGGGGACTATGGCTACACCTTC	CASRTGDYGYTF
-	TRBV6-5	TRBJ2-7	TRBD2	TGTGCCAGCAGTTACCCTTTGGCGGGAGAGGTCGAGCAGTACTTC	CASSYPLAGEVEQYF
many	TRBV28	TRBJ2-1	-	TGTGCCAGCAGTTTGGGGGGTCGGGATGAGCAGTTCTTC	CASSLGGRDEQFF
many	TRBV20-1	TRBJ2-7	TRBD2	TGCAGTGCACAACCCGGGACTAGCCGTGGGCAGTACTTC	CSAQPGTSRGQYF
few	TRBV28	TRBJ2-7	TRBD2	TGTTCCATCCATAGCGGGAGAGTCGACGAGCAGTACTTC	CSIHSGRVDEQYF
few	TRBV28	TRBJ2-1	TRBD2	TGTGCCAGCAGTACCCTAGCGGGAGACCTCAATGAGCAGTTCTTC	CASSTLAGDLNEQFF
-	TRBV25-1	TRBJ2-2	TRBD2	TGTGCCAGCAGTGAATGGGCTAGCGGGAGTGGCACCGGGGAGCTGTTTTTT	CASSEWASGSGTGELFF